The clone carrying this TCR beta chain was detected many times. TCRdb reprocessed the 5' RACE reads via MiXCR and lists one record per CDR3 protein. The sample comprises 600,000 to 800,000 distinct CDR3 sequences, 21% of which are singletons, and approximately 4.5% rests with the top ten. This sample is drawn from a study of identical twins. Germline-derived CDR1 and CDR2 are KGHSH and LQKENI. Between the trimmed V and J ends, which lost 8 bases and 3 bases, there was a span of 13 bases. This CDR3 is built from 13 residues. This sample was shared with a second study, whose subject was T cells expressing NK-cell markers.

The V and J genes are TRBV18 and TRBJ2-5, with D possibly TRBD1 on 5 matching bases. The receptor comes from a woman younger than 35 in good health. The sequenced sample was PBMCs. The CDR3, as DNA: TGTGCCAGCAGTCCTACAGGAAAAGAGACCCAGTACTTC. Translating it yields CASSPTGKETQYF.